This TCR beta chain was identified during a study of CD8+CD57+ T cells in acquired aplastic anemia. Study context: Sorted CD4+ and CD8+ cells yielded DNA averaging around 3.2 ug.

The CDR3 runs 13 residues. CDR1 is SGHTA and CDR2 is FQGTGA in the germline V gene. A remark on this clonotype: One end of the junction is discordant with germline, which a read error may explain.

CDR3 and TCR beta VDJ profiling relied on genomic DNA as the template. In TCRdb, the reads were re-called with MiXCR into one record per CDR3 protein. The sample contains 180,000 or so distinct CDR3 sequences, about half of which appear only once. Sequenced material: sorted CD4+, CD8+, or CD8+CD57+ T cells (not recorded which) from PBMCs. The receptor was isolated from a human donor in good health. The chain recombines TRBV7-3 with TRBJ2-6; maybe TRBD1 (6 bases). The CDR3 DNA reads TGTGCCAGCAGCATGCCAGGGGCCAACATCCTGACTTTC. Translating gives CASSMPGANILTF.